The entry that follows covers one TCR beta chain sequence. Its target is not known. These data come from a study of OX40 agonist ivuxolimab in advanced cancers. Background on the study: Checkpoint inhibitors had been given previously to approximately 41% of patients. Study-wide points: There was clonal expansion of CD4+ and CD8+ blood T cells by week 6 at 0.1 to 3.0 mg/kg. Low normalized clonal expansion also occurred in some nonresponding patients.

The CDR3 is made up of 18 amino acids. CDR1 is SEHNR, CDR2 FQNEAQ, per germline (reference sequence). Trimming removed 1 base at V and 0 bases at J, with 16 bases between. The repertoire was sequenced with immunoSEQ multiplex PCR; TCRdb's copy has only in-frame clones and lacks some. This table has some 66,000 clones, 87% appearing once. The clonotype was recovered from an adult with an advanced solid tumor such as melanoma, head and neck, liver or kidney cancer. The sequencing used CD4+ or CD8+ T cells sorted from blood, collected in a trial of the OX40 agonist ivuxolimab. The chain joins TRBV7-9 to TRBJ1-5, with D maybe TRBD1 (5 bases). CDR3 in DNA: TGTGCCAGCAGCTTAGGGGAAGCAGGGAACCCTAGCAATCAGCCCCAGCATTTT. This sequence encodes CASSLGEAGNPSNQPQHF.